Below are 3 T cell receptor beta chains sequenced from a single sample in a study of blood T cell repertoires in COVID-19. Here immunoSEQ multiplex PCR was the method, and the copy in TCRdb shows in-frame clones only, minus some. Altogether 130,000 or so clones are present, around four fifths being singletons, with the ten largest covering around 2.4%. Sequences were obtained from PBMCs or T cells enriched from blood (not recorded which). The receptors shown here come from a man in his forties with acute COVID-19.

The CDR3 region has the DNA TGTGCCAGCAGTCCTACAGGGGACGAAGAGACCCAGTACTTC. Protein: CASSPTGDEETQYF. The rearrangement joins TRBV11-3 to TRBJ2-5; 7 bases agree with TRBD1. The germline gives CDR1 SGHNT, CDR2 YENEEA. The V segment lost 6 bases and the J segment 3 bases; nucleotides outside the gene matches: 7. CDR3 size: 14 residues.

This rearrangement joins TRBV2 to TRBJ1-5; D is perhaps TRBD1 (6 bases). Trimming took off 5 bases at V and 7 bases at J, with 15 bases between the two ends. CDR3 size: 14 residues. CDR1 SNHLY and CDR2 FYNNEI come from the germline V gene. CDR3 residues: CASSSDSPRQPQHF. Written as DNA, the CDR3 is TGTGCCAGCAGTTCGGACAGTCCAAGACAGCCCCAGCATTTT.

The gene calls are TRBV30 and TRBJ2-3; TRBD1 aligns across 9 bases. This CDR3 comprises 15 residues. CDR1 and CDR2 from the germline V gene are GTSNPN and SVGIG (reference sequence). V lost 2 bases and J lost 4; bases outside the gene matches: 7. CDR3 sequence (DNA): TGTGCCTGGAGTCCCGGGACAGGGAGGGCAGATACGCAGTATTTT. Protein: CAWSPGTGRADTQYF.